Listed here are 28 T cell receptor beta chains from one sample, sequenced in a study of shared clonotypes between healthy human individuals. Assay: immunoSEQ multiplex PCR; the TCRdb copy retains only in-frame clones and omits some. The profile shows under 2,500,000 clones, around 95% of them singletons. The sequencing input was naive CD4+ T cells sorted from blood. Sample subset: CD45RA+ positively selected. Receptors originate from a man aged 18 to 35 in good health.

This chain joins TRBV19 and TRBJ1-1; D is perhaps TRBD1 (5 bases). Germline loops: CDR1 LNHDA, CDR2 SQIVND (reference sequence). Deletions cut 2 bases from V and 4 bases from J, with 14 bases between. The CDR3 extends over 15 amino acids. DNA of the CDR3: TGTGCCAGTAGTATATATCAGGGTTGGGGCACTGAAGCTTTCTTT. It is translated as CASSIYQGWGTEAFF. Using reference TRBV19 and TRBJ1-1 for the parts outside the CDR3, the full variable domain is DGGITQSPKYLFRKEGQNVTLSCEQNLNHDAMYWYRQDPGQGLRLIYYSQIVNDFQKGDIAEGYSVSREKKESFPLTVTSAQKNPTAFYLCASSIYQGWGTEAFFGQGTRLTVV.

In its sample, this clone was seen once. The gene calls are TRBV5-1 and TRBJ2-5; D might be TRBD2 (5 bases). Germline CDR1 is SGHRS and CDR2 is YFSETQ. With 0 bases removed from V and 2 bases from J, the gap between germline ends came to 11 bases. The CDR3 covers 15 residues. The CDR3 protein is CASSLDNTGQETQYF. CDR3 sequence (DNA): TGCGCCAGCAGCTTGGACAATACGGGGCAAGAGACCCAGTACTTC.

The CDR3 coding sequence is TGTGCCAGCAGCCCCTTGGGAACGGAGAACACCATATATTTT. Protein: CASSPLGTENTIYF. This chain uses TRBV7-9 with TRBJ1-3; D gene unclear. V was clipped by 5 bases and J by 7 bases, with 15 bases between them. CDR1 is SEHNR, CDR2 FQNEAQ, per germline (reference sequence). The CDR3 covers 14 residues.

The gene calls are TRBV7-9 and TRBJ2-5; D is ambiguous. Trimming removed 1 base from V and 0 bases from J, with 9 bases in between. The CDR3 sequence is 15 residues long. The germline gives CDR1 SEHNR, CDR2 FQNEAQ (reference sequence). CDR3 nucleotide sequence: TGTGCCAGCAGCTTAGATCTGACGTACCAAGAGACCCAGTACTTC. It is translated as CASSLDLTYQETQYF. The full variable domain, rest sourced from reference TRBV7-9 and TRBJ2-5, is DTGVSQNPRHKITKRGQNVTFRCDPISEHNRLYWYRQTLGQGPEFLTYFQNEAQLEKSRLLSDRFSAERPKGSFSTLEIQRTEQGDSAMYLCASSLDLTYQETQYFGPGTRLLVL.

The rearrangement uses TRBV7-2 and TRBJ1-6; D might be TRBD1 (6 bases). The germline V gene has CDR1 SGHTA and CDR2 FQGNSA. Deletions cut 5 bases from V and 2 bases from J, with 10 bases between. The CDR3 has 15 amino acids. Here the CDR3 reads CASSAQGAYNSPLHF. The DNA for the CDR3 is TGTGCCAGCAGCGCACAGGGCGCCTATAATTCACCCCTCCACTTT.

The chain recombines TRBV19 with TRBJ1-1; the D gene is possibly TRBD1 (5 bases). V lost 6 bases and J lost 6, with 17 bases in between. CDR1 is LNHDA and CDR2 is SQIVND in the germline V gene (reference sequence). The CDR3 contains 14 residues. The CDR3 sequence is CASSAREILAEAFF. For the CDR3, the DNA is TGTGCCAGTAGCGCCAGGGAAATTTTGGCTGAAGCTTTCTTT.

The gene calls are TRBV7-9 and TRBJ2-2, with D tentatively TRBD2 (5 bases). With 5 bases removed from V and 4 bases from J, the gap between germline ends came to 17 bases. The germline V gene encodes CDR1 SEHNR and CDR2 FQNEAQ (reference sequence). The CDR3 runs 16 residues. CDR3 coding DNA: TGTGCCAGCAGCCCTCGAGAACTAGAGGCCACCGGGGAGCTGTTTTTT. This encodes CASSPRELEATGELFF.

This clone was seen a single time. V and J are TRBV10-3 and TRBJ1-2; D possibly corresponds to TRBD1 (5 bases). CDR3 length: 12 residues. The germline V and J ends were trimmed by 8 bases and 5 bases, with 12 bases remaining between them. Germline values: CDR1 ENHRY, CDR2 SYGVKD. The CDR3 nucleotides read TGTGCCATCCATGGTGGGGGGTATGGCTACACCTTC. Amino acid sequence: CAIHGGGYGYTF.

This clone was seen a single time. The rearrangement joins TRBV7-9 to TRBJ2-7, with D possibly called TRBD1 or TRBD2 (5 bases each). The ends were cut back, 1 base at V and 3 bases at J, with 13 bases in the middle. The CDR3 extends over 15 amino acids. The germline V gene encodes CDR1 SEHNR and CDR2 FQNEAQ (reference sequence). CDR3 coding DNA: TGTGCCAGCAGCTTAGATGGGACGTTATACTACGAGCAGTACTTC. Its protein is CASSLDGTLYYEQYF.

The chain employs TRBV27 and TRBJ1-2, with D possibly being TRBD1 (5 bases). CDR3 length: 15 residues. V lost 2 bases, J lost 3 bases, and 13 bases lay in between. Germline values: CDR1 MNHEY, CDR2 SMNVEV (reference sequence). The CDR3 protein is CASSLMEGMDYGYTF. The DNA for the CDR3 is TGTGCCAGCAGTTTAATGGAGGGGATGGACTATGGCTACACCTTC.

V usage is TRBV11-3 and J usage is TRBJ2-1; TRBD1 aligns across 7 bases. The CDR3 extends over 13 amino acids. Germline values: CDR1 SGHNT, CDR2 YENEEA. V lost 5 bases to trimming and J lost 10 bases; unmatched junction nucleotides: 8. CDR3 amino acids: CASSVTGNGEQFF. In DNA form, the CDR3 reads TGTGCCAGCAGCGTGACAGGGAATGGCGAGCAGTTCTTC.

The chain recombines TRBV6-1 with TRBJ1-6, with a weak D call TRBD1 (5 bases). Germline CDR1 MNHNS, CDR2 SASEGT. This CDR3 region has 15 residues. The germline V and J ends were trimmed by 0 bases and 8 bases, with 11 bases remaining between them. CDR3 bases: TGTGCCAGCAGTGAAGCGCTTGGGGGAGATTCACCCCTCCACTTT. This codes for CASSEALGGDSPLHF.

The gene calls are TRBV4-1 and TRBJ2-5, with D tentatively TRBD1 (5 bases). V was trimmed by 4 bases and J by 5 bases, leaving 17 bases between them. This CDR3 has 15 amino acids. CDR1 MGHRA and CDR2 YSYEKL come from the germline V gene. CDR3 residues: CASSRDPAGPETQYF. Written as DNA, the CDR3 is TGCGCCAGCAGCCGCGACCCGGCAGGGCCGGAGACCCAGTACTTC.

This clone was observed once. Within the sample, other DNA sequences also encode this same CDR3. The chain has TRBV28 and TRBJ1-5; D ambiguous. Trimming removed 3 bases at V and 5 bases at J, with 5 bases between. The length of the CDR3 is 12 residues. Germline V CDR1 and CDR2: MDHEN, SYDVKM. The CDR3 sequence: CASSLSYQPQHF. The CDR3 DNA is TGTGCCAGCAGTTTGTCTTATCAGCCCCAGCATTTT.

Details on this clone: This same CDR3 is encoded by further DNA sequences in the sample. The V gene is TRBV4-3, the J gene TRBJ1-3, with D uncertain. V was clipped by 0 bases and J by 0 bases, with 6 bases between them. The germline V gene encodes CDR1 LGHNA and CDR2 YSLEER. The CDR3 is 15 amino acids. The CDR3 spells CASSQELSSGNTIYF. DNA of the CDR3: TGCGCCAGCAGCCAAGAACTGAGCTCTGGAAACACCATATATTTT.

J is TRBJ2-7 and V is TRBV6-5, with unresolved D. V lost 3 bases and J 3 bases, leaving 3 bases between the germline ends. The CDR3 length is 11 residues. Germline-derived CDR1 and CDR2 are MNHEY and SVGAGI. CDR3 DNA sequence: TGTGCCAGCAGTTATCACTACGAGCAGTACTTC. Translating gives CASSYHYEQYF.

This sequence joins TRBV5-1 and TRBJ2-1; D not certain. V was cut by 5 bases and J by 0 bases, with 9 bases left in between. Germline assignment: CDR1 SGHRS and CDR2 YFSETQ. CDR3 length: 14 amino acids. The CDR3 sequence is CASSSDYSYNEQFF. DNA for the CDR3: TGCGCCAGCAGTTCGGATTACTCCTACAATGAGCAGTTCTTC.

This chain connects TRBV6-1 to TRBJ2-7; D may be TRBD1 (5 bases). Trimming pared 6 bases from V and 3 bases from J, leaving 15 bases between. The CDR3 extends over 14 amino acids. Germline V lookup: CDR1 MNHNS, CDR2 SASEGT. The CDR3 DNA reads TGTGCCAGCAGCGTTATGACAGCGAACTACGAGCAGTACTTC. Its protein product is CASSVMTANYEQYF.

The V and J genes are TRBV10-3 and TRBJ2-3, with D perhaps TRBD2 (6 bases). This CDR3 has 20 amino acids. V was shortened by 9 bases and J by 2 bases, with 33 bases between the two germline ends. CDR1 and CDR2 from the germline V gene are ENHRY and SYGVKD. The chain's CDR3 is CAIPPVVLAIPSGITDTQYF. CDR3 in DNA: TGTGCCATTCCCCCCGTCGTACTAGCAATACCATCGGGGATCACAGATACGCAGTATTTT.

Comments on this clone: Other DNA sequences in this sample translate to the same CDR3. The rearrangement links TRBV30 to TRBJ1-1; tentative D call: TRBD1 (5 bases). Trimming left V 2 bases short and J 1 base short, with 11 bases between. The CDR3 runs to 14 residues. Germline-derived CDR1 and CDR2 are GTSNPN and SVGIG (reference sequence). The CDR3 loop is CAWSPTAGNTEAFF. The DNA for the CDR3 is TGTGCCTGGAGTCCGACAGCAGGGAACACTGAAGCTTTCTTT. Complete variable domain (other parts from reference TRBV30 and TRBJ1-1): SQTIHQWPATLVQPVGSPLSLECTVEGTSNPNLYWYRQAAGRGLQLLFYSVGIGQISSEVPQNLSASRPQDRQFILSSKKLLLSDSGFYLCAWSPTAGNTEAFFGQGTRLTVV.

The chain carries TRBV4-2 and TRBJ1-3, with D maybe TRBD1 (6 bases). Looked up from germline, CDR1 is LGHNA and CDR2 is YNFKEQ. Trimming took 0 bases from V and 1 from J, leaving 22 bases between them. This CDR3 spans 20 amino acids. For the CDR3, the DNA is TGTGCCAGCAGCCAAGAAGGGCCCTTGCGGGGGGCGGCTTCTGGAAACACCATATATTTT. Translation gives CASSQEGPLRGAASGNTIYF.

As regards this clone: Other nucleotide sequences in the sample specify the same CDR3. V gene TRBV2 combines with J gene TRBJ1-5; possibly TRBD1 for D (5 bases). Looked up from germline, CDR1 is SNHLY and CDR2 is FYNNEI. The CDR3 contains 13 residues. V shed 4 bases and J shed 4 bases, with 8 bases lying between them. In DNA form, the CDR3 reads TGTGCCAGCAGTGGAAGGGGAAATCAGCCCCAGCATTTT. Translation gives CASSGRGNQPQHF.

This chain joins TRBV7-9 and TRBJ2-2, with TRBD1 as a possible D gene (6 bases). CDR1 is SEHNR and CDR2 is FQNEAQ in the germline V gene (reference sequence). Trimming shortened V by 4 bases and J by 2 bases, and 14 bases separated the two germline ends. The CDR3 covers 16 residues. CDR3 DNA sequence: TGTGCCAGCAGCTCCCTTGGACAGACAAACACCGGGGAGCTGTTTTTT. Translating gives CASSSLGQTNTGELFF.

This clone has only a few counts. The chain links TRBV7-9 to TRBJ2-7; 8 nucleotides agree with TRBD2. V lost 5 bases, J lost 0 bases, and 0 bases stayed unmatched. This CDR3 region has 13 residues. The V gene's germline CDR1 is SEHNR and CDR2 FQNEAQ (reference sequence). This CDR3 is CASSRGGSYEQYF. The CDR3 DNA sequence: TGTGCCAGCAGCCGGGGGGGCTCCTACGAGCAGTACTTC.

The chain joins TRBV28 to TRBJ2-5, with D hard to call. V lost 1 base, J lost 5 bases, and 8 bases lay in between. The CDR3 is 13 residues long. Germline V gene data show CDR1 as MDHEN and CDR2 as SYDVKM. CDR3 sequence reads: CASSLLSSETQYF. In DNA form, the CDR3 reads TGTGCCAGCAGTTTATTAAGTAGTGAGACCCAGTACTTC.

The V and J genes are TRBV4-1 and TRBJ1-5; D perhaps matches TRBD1 (5 bases). The CDR3 consists of 17 residues. The V gene lost 1 base and the J gene lost 3 bases, with 16 bases spanning the gap. Germline lookup yields CDR1 MGHRA and CDR2 YSYEKL. The CDR3 DNA sequence: TGCGCCAGCAGCCAAGTGGTGTCAGGGAGTGCCAATCAGCCCCAGCATTTT. This sequence encodes CASSQVVSGSANQPQHF.

The V and J genes are TRBV9 and TRBJ2-1, with TRBD1 matching 7 bases. The germline V gene encodes CDR1 SGDLS and CDR2 YYNGEE. The J segment lost 8 bases and the V segment lost 4 bases, leaving 12 bases of the junction unmatched. The CDR3 is 15 amino acids. The CDR3: CASSPRQDRVHEQFF. The CDR3 DNA sequence: TGTGCCAGCAGCCCACGCCAAGACAGGGTCCATGAGCAGTTCTTC.

The CDR3 DNA is TGCGCCAGCAGCCTCATGGACAGGTCCTTCACAGATACGCAGTATTTT. Translation: CASSLMDRSFTDTQYF. The chain carries TRBV5-1 and TRBJ2-3; 7 nucleotides match TRBD1. CDR1 is SGHRS, CDR2 YFSETQ, per germline. The CDR3 contains 16 residues. With V trimmed by 4 bases and J by 2 bases, 10 bases remained unmatched.